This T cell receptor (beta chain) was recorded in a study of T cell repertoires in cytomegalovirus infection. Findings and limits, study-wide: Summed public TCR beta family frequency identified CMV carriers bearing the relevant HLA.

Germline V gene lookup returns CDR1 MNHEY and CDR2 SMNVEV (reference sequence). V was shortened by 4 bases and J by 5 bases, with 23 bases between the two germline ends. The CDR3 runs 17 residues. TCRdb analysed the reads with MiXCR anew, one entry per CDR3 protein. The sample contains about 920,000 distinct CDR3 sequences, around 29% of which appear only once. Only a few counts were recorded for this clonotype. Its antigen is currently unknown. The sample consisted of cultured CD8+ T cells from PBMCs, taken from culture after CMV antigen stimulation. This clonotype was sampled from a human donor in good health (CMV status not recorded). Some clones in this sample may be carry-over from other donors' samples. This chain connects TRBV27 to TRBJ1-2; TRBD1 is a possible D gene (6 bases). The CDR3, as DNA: TGTGCCAGCAGTTCCAAGACAGGATTACCGGTATTTTATGGCTACACCTTC. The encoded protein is CASSSKTGLPVFYGYTF.